This T cell receptor (beta chain) was observed in a study of T cell repertoires in cytomegalovirus infection. Whole-study results and caveats: CMV-specific TCR beta clonotypes restricted by HLA-C were the ones dominating the ex vivo response. Cumulative public TCR beta family frequency identified carriers of CMV plus the relevant HLA.

One entry per CDR3 protein results from TCRdb running MiXCR on the reads. Of 600,000 to 800,000 distinct CDR3 sequences listed, 24% were seen once; the top ten hold 7.5% to 9%. The CDR3 consists of 13 residues. The V and J ends lost 9 bases and 5 bases respectively, with 14 bases between them. Comment on this clonotype: Its antigen is not identified.

This rearrangement joins TRBV23-1 to TRBJ2-1, with a weak D call TRBD2 (7 bases). TRBV23-1 is known as an ORF, though its function is uncertain. Sequencing was performed on CD8+ T cells from PBMCs. The clonotype originates from a human donor in good health (CMV status not recorded). Some clones in this sample may be carry-over from other donors' samples. CDR3 residues: CARQGGADNEQFF. As DNA, the CDR3 is TGCGCCAGACAGGGAGGGGCAGACAATGAGCAGTTCTTC.